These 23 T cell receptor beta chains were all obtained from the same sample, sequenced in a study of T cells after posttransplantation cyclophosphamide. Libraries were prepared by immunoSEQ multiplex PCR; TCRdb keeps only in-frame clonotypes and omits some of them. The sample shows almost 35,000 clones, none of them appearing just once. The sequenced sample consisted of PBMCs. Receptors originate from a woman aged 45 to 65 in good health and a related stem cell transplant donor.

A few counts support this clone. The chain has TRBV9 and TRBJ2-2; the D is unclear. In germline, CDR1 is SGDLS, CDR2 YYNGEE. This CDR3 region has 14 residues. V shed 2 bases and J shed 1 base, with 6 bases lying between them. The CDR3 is CASSVRMNTGELFF. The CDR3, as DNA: TGTGCCAGCAGCGTCCGTATGAACACCGGGGAGCTGTTTTTT.

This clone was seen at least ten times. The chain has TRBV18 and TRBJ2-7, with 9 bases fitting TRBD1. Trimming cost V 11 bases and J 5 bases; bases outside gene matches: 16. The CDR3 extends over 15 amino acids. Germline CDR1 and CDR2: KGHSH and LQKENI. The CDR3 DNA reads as TGTGCCGTTACCCCACCCGGGACAGGGTTTCACGAGCAGTACTTC. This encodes CAVTPPGTGFHEQYF.

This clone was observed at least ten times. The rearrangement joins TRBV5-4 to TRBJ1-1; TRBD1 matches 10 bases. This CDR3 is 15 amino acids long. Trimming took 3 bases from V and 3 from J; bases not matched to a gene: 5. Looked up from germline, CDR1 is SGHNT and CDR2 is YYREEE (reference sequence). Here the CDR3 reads CASSSPGTGDTEAFF. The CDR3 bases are TGTGCCAGCAGCTCACCCGGGACAGGGGACACTGAAGCTTTCTTT. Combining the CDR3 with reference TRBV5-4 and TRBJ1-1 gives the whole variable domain ETGVTQSPTHLIKTRGQQVTLRCSSQSGHNTVSWYQQALGQGPQFIFQYYREEENGRGNFPPRFSGLQFPNYSSELNVNALELDDSALYLCASSSPGTGDTEAFFGQGTRLTVV.

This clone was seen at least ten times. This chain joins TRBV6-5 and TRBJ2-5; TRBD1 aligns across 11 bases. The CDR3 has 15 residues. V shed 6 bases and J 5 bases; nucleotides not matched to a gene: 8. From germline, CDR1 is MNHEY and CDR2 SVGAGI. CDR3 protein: CASSFGQGAAETQYF. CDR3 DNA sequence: TGTGCCAGCAGCTTCGGACAGGGGGCAGCCGAGACCCAGTACTTC.

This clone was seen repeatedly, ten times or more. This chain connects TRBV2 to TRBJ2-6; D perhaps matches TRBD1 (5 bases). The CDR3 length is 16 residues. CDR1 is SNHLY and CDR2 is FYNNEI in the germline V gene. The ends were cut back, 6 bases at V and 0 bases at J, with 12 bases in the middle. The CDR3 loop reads CASSPQGYSGANVLTF. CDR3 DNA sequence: TGTGCCAGCAGCCCCCAGGGCTACTCTGGGGCCAACGTCCTGACTTTC. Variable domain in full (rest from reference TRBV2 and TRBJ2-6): EPEVTQTPSHQVTQMGQEVILRCVPISNHLYFYWYRQILGQKVEFLVSFYNNEISEKSEIFDDQFSVERPDGSNFTLKIRSTKLEDSAMYFCASSPQGYSGANVLTFGAGSRLTVL.

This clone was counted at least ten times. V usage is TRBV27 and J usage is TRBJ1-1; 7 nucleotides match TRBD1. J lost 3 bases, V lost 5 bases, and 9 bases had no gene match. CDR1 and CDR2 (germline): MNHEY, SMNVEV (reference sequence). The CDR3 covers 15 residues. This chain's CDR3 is CASSISGTVDTEAFF. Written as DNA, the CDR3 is TGTGCCAGCAGTATCTCCGGGACAGTCGACACTGAAGCTTTCTTT.

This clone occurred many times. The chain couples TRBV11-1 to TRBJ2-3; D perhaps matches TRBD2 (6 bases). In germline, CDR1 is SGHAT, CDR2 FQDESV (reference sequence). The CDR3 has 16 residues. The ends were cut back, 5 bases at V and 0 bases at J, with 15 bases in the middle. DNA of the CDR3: TGTGCCAGCAGCCCCCGAGCCGGGACTAGCACAGATACGCAGTATTTT. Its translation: CASSPRAGTSTDTQYF.

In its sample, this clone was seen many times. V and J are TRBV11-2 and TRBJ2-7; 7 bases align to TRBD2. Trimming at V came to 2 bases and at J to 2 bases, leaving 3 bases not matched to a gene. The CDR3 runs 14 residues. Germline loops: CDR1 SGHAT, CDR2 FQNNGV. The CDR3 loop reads CASSLLAATYEQYF. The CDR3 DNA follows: TGTGCCAGCAGCTTACTAGCGGCCACCTACGAGCAGTACTTC.

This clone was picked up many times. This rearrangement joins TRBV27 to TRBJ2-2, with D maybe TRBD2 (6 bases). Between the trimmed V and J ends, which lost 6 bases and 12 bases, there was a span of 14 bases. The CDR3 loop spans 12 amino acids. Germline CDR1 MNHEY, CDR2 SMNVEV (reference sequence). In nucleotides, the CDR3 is TGTGCCAGCAGGCATAACGCGGGGCAGCTGTTTTTT. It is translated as CASRHNAGQLFF.

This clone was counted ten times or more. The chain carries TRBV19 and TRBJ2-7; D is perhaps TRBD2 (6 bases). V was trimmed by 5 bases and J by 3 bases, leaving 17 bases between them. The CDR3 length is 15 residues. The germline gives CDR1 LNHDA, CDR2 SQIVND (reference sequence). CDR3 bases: TGTGCCAGTAGTCGGGGCCAGGGACTCATCTACGAGCAGTACTTC. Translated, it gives CASSRGQGLIYEQYF.

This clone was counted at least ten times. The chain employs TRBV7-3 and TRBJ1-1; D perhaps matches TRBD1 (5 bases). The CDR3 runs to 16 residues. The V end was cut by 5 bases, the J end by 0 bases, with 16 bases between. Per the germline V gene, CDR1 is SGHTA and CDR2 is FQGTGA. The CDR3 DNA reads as TGTGCCAGCAGCCCACAAGGCGGACAATTGAACACTGAAGCTTTCTTT. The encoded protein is CASSPQGGQLNTEAFF.

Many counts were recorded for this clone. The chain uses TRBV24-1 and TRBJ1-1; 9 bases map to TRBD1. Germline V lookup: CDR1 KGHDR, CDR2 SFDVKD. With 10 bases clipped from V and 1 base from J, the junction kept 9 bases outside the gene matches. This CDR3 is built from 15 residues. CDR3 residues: CATRPGQGENTEAFF. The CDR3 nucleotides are TGTGCCACAAGGCCGGGACAGGGTGAGAACACTGAAGCTTTCTTT.

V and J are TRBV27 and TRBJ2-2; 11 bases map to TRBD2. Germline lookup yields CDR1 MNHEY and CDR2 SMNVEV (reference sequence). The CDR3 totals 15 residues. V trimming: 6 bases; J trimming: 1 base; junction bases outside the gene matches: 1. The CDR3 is CASRLAGVNTGELFF. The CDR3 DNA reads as TGTGCCAGCAGACTAGCGGGAGTGAACACCGGGGAGCTGTTTTTT.

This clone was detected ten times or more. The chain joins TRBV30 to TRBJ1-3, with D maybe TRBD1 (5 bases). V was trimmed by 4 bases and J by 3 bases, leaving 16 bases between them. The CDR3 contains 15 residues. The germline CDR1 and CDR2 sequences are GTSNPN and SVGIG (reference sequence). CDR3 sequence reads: CAWKAAGGDGNTIYF. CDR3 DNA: TGTGCCTGGAAGGCAGCAGGAGGGGATGGAAACACCATATATTTT.

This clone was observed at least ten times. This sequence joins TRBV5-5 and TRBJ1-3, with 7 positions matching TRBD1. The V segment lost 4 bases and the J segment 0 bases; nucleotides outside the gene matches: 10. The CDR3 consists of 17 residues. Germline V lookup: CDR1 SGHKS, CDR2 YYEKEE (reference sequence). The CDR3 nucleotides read TGTGCCAGCAGCCGGGTAACAGGGGCCCTCTCTGGAAACACCATATATTTT. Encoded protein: CASSRVTGALSGNTIYF.

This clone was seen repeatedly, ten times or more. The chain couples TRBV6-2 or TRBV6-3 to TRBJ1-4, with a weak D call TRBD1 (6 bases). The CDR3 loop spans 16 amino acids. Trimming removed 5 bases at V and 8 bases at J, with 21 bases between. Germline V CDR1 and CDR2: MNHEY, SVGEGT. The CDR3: CASSTYLRGKGEKLFF. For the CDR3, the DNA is TGTGCCAGCAGTACTTATCTCAGGGGAAAGGGAGAAAAACTGTTTTTT.

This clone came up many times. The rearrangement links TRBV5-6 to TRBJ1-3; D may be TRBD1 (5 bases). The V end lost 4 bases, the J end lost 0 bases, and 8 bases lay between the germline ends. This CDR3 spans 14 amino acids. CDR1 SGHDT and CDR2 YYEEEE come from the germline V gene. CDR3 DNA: TGTGCCAGCAGCCAGGGTGTCTCTGGAAACACCATATATTTT. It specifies CASSQGVSGNTIYF.

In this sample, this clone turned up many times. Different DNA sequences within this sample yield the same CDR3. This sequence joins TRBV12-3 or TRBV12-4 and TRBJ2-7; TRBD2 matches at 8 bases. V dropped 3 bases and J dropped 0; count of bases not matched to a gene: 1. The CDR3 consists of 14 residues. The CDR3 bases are TGTGCCAGCAGTTTCAGCGGGAGCTCCTACGAGCAGTACTTC. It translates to CASSFSGSSYEQYF.

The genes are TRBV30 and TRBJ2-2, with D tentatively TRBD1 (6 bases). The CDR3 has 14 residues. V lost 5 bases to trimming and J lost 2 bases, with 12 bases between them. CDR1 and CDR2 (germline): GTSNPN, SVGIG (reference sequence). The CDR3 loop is CAWAPGTNTGELFF. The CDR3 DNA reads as TGTGCCTGGGCTCCAGGGACAAACACCGGGGAGCTGTTTTTT. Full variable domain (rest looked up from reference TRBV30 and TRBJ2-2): SQTIHQWPATLVQPVGSPLSLECTVEGTSNPNLYWYRQAAGRGLQLLFYSVGIGQISSEVPQNLSASRPQDRQFILSSKKLLLSDSGFYLCAWAPGTNTGELFFGEGSRLTVL.

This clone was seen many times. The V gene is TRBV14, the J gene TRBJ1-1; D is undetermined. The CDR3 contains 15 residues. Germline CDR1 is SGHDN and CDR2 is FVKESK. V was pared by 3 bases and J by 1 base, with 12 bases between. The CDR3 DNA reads TGTGCCAGCAGCCATTTTCGGGGATCGAACACTGAAGCTTTCTTT. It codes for CASSHFRGSNTEAFF.

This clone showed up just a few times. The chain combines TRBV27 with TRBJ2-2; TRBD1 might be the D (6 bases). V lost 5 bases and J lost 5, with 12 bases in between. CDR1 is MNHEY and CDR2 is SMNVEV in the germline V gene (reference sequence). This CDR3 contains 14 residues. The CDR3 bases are TGTGCCAGCAGTCTGATCAGGGGAACCGGGGAGCTGTTTTTT. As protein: CASSLIRGTGELFF.

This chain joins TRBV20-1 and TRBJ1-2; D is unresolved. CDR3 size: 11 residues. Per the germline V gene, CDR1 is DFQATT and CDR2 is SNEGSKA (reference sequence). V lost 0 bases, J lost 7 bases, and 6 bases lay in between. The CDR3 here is CSARDQVGYTF. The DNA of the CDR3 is TGCAGTGCTAGAGATCAGGTTGGCTACACCTTC.

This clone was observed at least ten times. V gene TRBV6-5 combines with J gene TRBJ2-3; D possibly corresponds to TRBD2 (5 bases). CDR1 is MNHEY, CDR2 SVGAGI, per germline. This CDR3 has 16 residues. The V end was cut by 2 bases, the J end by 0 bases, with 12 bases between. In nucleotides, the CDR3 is TGTGCCAGCAGTTACCACCGGACTTGGAGCACAGATACGCAGTATTTT. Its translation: CASSYHRTWSTDTQYF.